These T cell receptor beta chains were read from a single sample in a study of glioma-infiltrating T cells after dendritic cell vaccination. Measured with immunoSEQ multiplex PCR; TCRdb has only the in-frame clones, and not every one. The sample holds tens of thousands of clones; around nine tenths are singletons and the top ten take 9.5% to 13%. Sequencing used blood, obtained after dendritic cell vaccination. The source of these receptors is a human donor with glioblastoma. Both conserved end residues are part of each CDR3. The order of the fields is clone size, D gene, J gene, V gene, CDR3 DNA, CDR3 protein. The D gene is left open where the match is weak. Clone size is given for some rows only: seen once, a few or many times, or a class if the clone is expanded.

>-|TRBD2|TRBJ2-1|TRBV5-1
TGCGCCAGCAGCTTGTTGACTAGCGGACACAATGAGCAGTTCTTC
CASSLLTSGHNEQFF
>-|-|TRBJ2-6|TRBV1
TGCACCAGCAGCCAAGATAGTAGTAGCGGGGGGGATTCAGGGGCCAACGTCCTGACTTTC
CTSSQDSSSGGDSGANVLTF
>-|TRBD1|TRBJ2-2|TRBV6-4
TGTGCCAGCAGTGACTCTCCTCGGACAGGGGGCTACCCCGGGGAGCTGTTTTTT
CASSDSPRTGGYPGELFF
>-|TRBD2|TRBJ2-7|TRBV19
TGTGCCAGTTCGGGGGGGCCCCGGTTCGAGCAGTACTTC
CASSGGPRFEQYF
>-|TRBD1|TRBJ1-2|TRBV5-1
TGCGCCAGCAGCAAAAGACAGGGAAGTTACTATGGCTACACCTTC
CASSKRQGSYYGYTF
>-|-|TRBJ1-6|TRBV6-6
TGTGCCAGCCTTCAGGGGAATGATAATTCACCCCTCCACTTT
CASLQGNDNSPLHF
>-|TRBD2|TRBJ2-1|TRBV30
TGTGCTCTCAGGACTAGAACCTACAATGAGCAGTTCTTC
CALRTRTYNEQFF
>-|TRBD1|TRBJ1-2|TRBV27
TGTGCCAGCAGTTTACAGGGGGGAAGGTATGGCTACACCTTC
CASSLQGGRYGYTF
>-|-|TRBJ2-3|TRBV10-1
TGCGCCAGCAGTGACCCACTAGGATCAGATACGCAGTATTTT
CASSDPLGSDTQYF
>-|-|TRBJ2-3|TRBV1
TGCACCAGCAGCCACCCCGGGACAAGCACAGATACGCAGTATTTT
CTSSHPGTSTDTQYF
>-|-|TRBJ2-3|TRBV12-1
TGTGCCAGCAGCCTCAAGCGGGAGGATGACCCAGATACGCAGTATTTT
CASSLKREDDPDTQYF
>-|TRBD2|TRBJ2-3|TRBV5-5
TGTGCCAGCAGCTTGGGCCCAGCGGGAGGGCCATCAGATACGCAGTATTTT
CASSLGPAGGPSDTQYF
>-|TRBD1|TRBJ1-4|TRBV5-8
TGTGCCAGCAGTTTGATGGGGACAGGGAATGAAAAACTGTTTTTT
CASSLMGTGNEKLFF
>few|-|TRBJ1-1|TRBV9
TGTGCCAGCAGCGTAGGGGGCAGGGCCGAGTTAGACACTGAAGCTTTCTTT
CASSVGGRAELDTEAFF
>-|TRBD1|TRBJ1-5|TRBV30
TGTGCCTGGATGCCACGGGACAGGGGCCGGCAGCCCCAGCATTTT
CAWMPRDRGRQPQHF
>-|-|TRBJ2-6|TRBV7-9
TGTGCCAGCAGCTTAACGTCTCCAGGCTCTGGGGCCAACGTCCTGACTTTC
CASSLTSPGSGANVLTF
>-|-|TRBJ1-1|TRBV10-1
TGCGCCAACAACAACAGGGCCCGAAGGTACACTGAAGCTTTCTTT
CANNNRARRYTEAFF
>few|TRBD1|TRBJ1-6|TRBV5-4
TGTGCCAGCAGCGACGGGGGACAGGGAGGGATTGTTGTTAATTCCCCCCTCCACTTT
CASSDGGQGGIVVNSPLHF
>-|-|TRBJ2-5|TRBV11-2
TGTGCCAGCAGCTTTTGGTCCGGGGGGCTTGGAGAGACCCAGTACTTC
CASSFWSGGLGETQYF
>once|-|TRBJ2-7|TRBV27
TGTGCCAGCAGTTCCTCAGTGGTCCCTGGCGAGCAGTACTTC
CASSSSVVPGEQYF
>once|-|TRBJ1-2|TRBV6-5
TGTGCCAGCAAAAATCCGGGATCTGGGGGCTACACCTTC
CASKNPGSGGYTF
>once|-|TRBJ2-5|TRBV27
TGTGCCAGCAGTTTATCCGGGGAGACCCAGTACTTC
CASSLSGETQYF
>-|TRBD1|TRBJ2-1|TRBV13
TGTGCCAGCAGCCCCACAGGGGTCTCCTACAATGAGCAGTTCTTC
CASSPTGVSYNEQFF
>-|-|TRBJ1-2|TRBV29-1
TGCAGCGTCGGGGCAGATCGGGGGGGCTACACCTTC
CSVGADRGGYTF
>-|-|TRBJ2-2|TRBV6-5
TGTGCCGTCCTTGGACAGAACACCGGGGAGCTGTTTTTT
CAVLGQNTGELFF
>-|-|TRBJ1-6|TRBV10-3
TGTGCCACCAGAAAGGGGGTTTCACCCCTCCACTTT
CATRKGVSPLHF
>-|-|TRBJ1-1|TRBV2
TGTGCCAGCAGTGAAAGCGCGGCGGCTGAAGCTTTCTTT
CASSESAAAEAFF
>-|-|TRBJ2-1|TRBV27
TGTGCCAGCAGTTTATACGCGGGATACAATGAGCAGTTCTTC
CASSLYAGYNEQFF
>once|-|TRBJ2-3|TRBV10-1
TGCGCCAGCAGTGAGTCTGGTGGTACTAGCACAGATACGCAGTATTTT
CASSESGGTSTDTQYF
>-|-|TRBJ2-2|TRBV7-9
TGTGCCAGCGGCGACAGAGACCTTTACACCGGGGAGCTGTTTTTT
CASGDRDLYTGELFF
>-|TRBD1|TRBJ1-1|TRBV9
TGTGCCAGCAGCGACATACAGGGGGCATATGGGCCGAGTACTGAAGCTTTCTTT
CASSDIQGAYGPSTEAFF
>-|TRBD1|TRBJ2-7|TRBV29-1
TGCAGCGTTGCTGTGGACAGGGGTCTGGGGCAGTACTTC
CSVAVDRGLGQYF
>-|TRBD1|TRBJ1-1|TRBV6-1
TGTGCCGGTGCAGGGGGCACGGGCACTGAAGCTTTCTTT
CAGAGGTGTEAFF
>-|-|TRBJ1-2|TRBV2
TGTGCCAGCAGTGAAACAGGTCCCATCGGCTACACCTTC
CASSETGPIGYTF
>-|TRBD2|TRBJ2-7|TRBV9
TGTGCCAGCAGCGGTGGGAGGGACCAGGCTAAGGTCGGCGAGCAGTACTTC
CASSGGRDQAKVGEQYF
>-|-|TRBJ1-5|TRBV6-1
TGTGCCAGCAGTGGCCTAGAGTATAGCAATCAGCCCCAGCATTTT
CASSGLEYSNQPQHF
>once|-|TRBJ1-1|TRBV18
TGTGCCAGCTCACCACCATCCGGGATAACTGAAGCTTTCTTT
CASSPPSGITEAFF
>once|-|TRBJ1-1|TRBV19
TGTGCCAGTAGTATAGATTTGGCCAGTCCGAACACTGAAGCTTTCTTT
CASSIDLASPNTEAFF
>once|-|TRBJ2-7|TRBV4-1
TGCGCCAGCAGCTTAAACCCCGGGACCTACGAGCAGTACTTC
CASSLNPGTYEQYF
>once|TRBD1|TRBJ1-2|TRBV7-9
TGTGCCAGCAGACCGCCACAGTCAGGGGGAAACTATGGCTACACCTTC
CASRPPQSGGNYGYTF
>-|TRBD2|TRBJ2-2|TRBV11-3
TGTGCCAGCAGCCCACGGACTAGCGGGGCGAGCACCGGGGAGCTGTTTTTT
CASSPRTSGASTGELFF
>-|-|TRBJ1-2|TRBV9
TGTGCCAGCAGCGTCGAACAGGGATATGGCTACACCTTC
CASSVEQGYGYTF
>-|-|TRBJ1-1|TRBV7-2
TGTGCCAGCAGCTCCTACAGGGTGGTCTTT
CASSSYRVVF
>-|TRBD2|TRBJ2-3|TRBV9
TGTGCCAGCAGCGTAGAACGTCGGACTAGCGGGAACACAGATACGCAGTATTTT
CASSVERRTSGNTDTQYF
>-|-|TRBJ1-4|TRBV5-1
TGCGCCAGCAGCTTGGCCCGGGGGAGGAATGAAAAACTGTTTTTT
CASSLARGRNEKLFF
>-|TRBD1|TRBJ2-7|TRBV7-3
TGTGCCAGCAGTACCGGGACAGGGGTAGGAGAGCAGTACTTC
CASSTGTGVGEQYF
>-|-|TRBJ2-7|TRBV5-5
TGTGCCAGCAGTCTGGCAGGGGGGTCCTACGAGCAGTACTTC
CASSLAGGSYEQYF
>-|TRBD2|TRBJ2-5|TRBV7-9
TGTGCCAGCAGCTCCCCAGCCGGGGGGTTAGCCCAAGAGACCCAGTACTTC
CASSSPAGGLAQETQYF
>-|-|TRBJ2-4|TRBV27
TGTGCCAGCAGTTGGGGGCCGGAAAACATTCAGTACTTC
CASSWGPENIQYF
>-|-|TRBJ2-1|TRBV9
TGTGCCAGCAGCGCAGCGGGTTACAATGAGCAGTTCTTC
CASSAAGYNEQFF
>few|TRBD2|TRBJ2-3|TRBV14
TGTGCCAGCAGCCAGTCATGGGCGGGAGGGACAGATACGCAGTATTTT
CASSQSWAGGTDTQYF
>-|-|TRBJ1-1|TRBV12-5
TGTGCTAGTGGTGCCCCTCTAGAGCGGAGCGCACCTGAAGCTTTCTTT
CASGAPLERSAPEAFF
>-|TRBD2|TRBJ2-3|TRBV10-3
TGTGCCTCGGGACGGGAGGAGACAGATACGCAGTATTTT
CASGREETDTQYF